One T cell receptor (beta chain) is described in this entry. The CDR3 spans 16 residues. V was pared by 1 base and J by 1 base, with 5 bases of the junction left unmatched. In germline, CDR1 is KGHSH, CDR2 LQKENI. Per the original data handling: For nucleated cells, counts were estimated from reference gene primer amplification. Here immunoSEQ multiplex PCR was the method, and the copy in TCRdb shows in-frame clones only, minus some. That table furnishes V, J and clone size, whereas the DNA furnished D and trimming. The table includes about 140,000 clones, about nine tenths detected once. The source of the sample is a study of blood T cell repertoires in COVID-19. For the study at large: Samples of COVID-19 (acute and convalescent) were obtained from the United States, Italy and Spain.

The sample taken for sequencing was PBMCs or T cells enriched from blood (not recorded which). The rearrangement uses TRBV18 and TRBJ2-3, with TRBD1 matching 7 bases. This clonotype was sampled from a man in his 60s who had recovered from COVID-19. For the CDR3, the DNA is TGTGCCAGCTCACCACTAGACAGGGTTGGCACAGATACGCAGTATTTT. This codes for CASSPLDRVGTDTQYF.